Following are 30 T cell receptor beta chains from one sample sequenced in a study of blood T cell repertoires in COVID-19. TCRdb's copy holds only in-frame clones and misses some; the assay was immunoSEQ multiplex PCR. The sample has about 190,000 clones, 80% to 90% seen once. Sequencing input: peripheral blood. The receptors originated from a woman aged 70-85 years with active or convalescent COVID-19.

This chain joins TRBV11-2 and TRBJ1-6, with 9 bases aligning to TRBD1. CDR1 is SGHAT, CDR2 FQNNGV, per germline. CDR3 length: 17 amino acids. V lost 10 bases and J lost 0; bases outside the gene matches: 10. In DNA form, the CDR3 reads TGTGCCACCACCACCCCACAGGGGGCCTCCTATAATTCACCCCTCCACTTT. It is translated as CATTTPQGASYNSPLHF. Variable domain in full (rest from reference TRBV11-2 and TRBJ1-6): EAGVAQSPRYKIIEKRQSVAFWCNPISGHATLYWYQQILGQGPKLLIQFQNNGVVDDSQLPKDRFSAERLKGVDSTLKIQPAKLEDSAVYLCATTTPQGASYNSPLHFGNGTRLTVT.

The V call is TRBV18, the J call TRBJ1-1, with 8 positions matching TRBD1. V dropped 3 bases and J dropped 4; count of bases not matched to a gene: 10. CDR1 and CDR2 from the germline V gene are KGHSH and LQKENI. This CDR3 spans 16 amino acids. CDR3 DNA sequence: TGTGCCAGCTCACCTACTCCGGACAGGGCGGGCACTGAAGCTTTCTTT. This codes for CASSPTPDRAGTEAFF.

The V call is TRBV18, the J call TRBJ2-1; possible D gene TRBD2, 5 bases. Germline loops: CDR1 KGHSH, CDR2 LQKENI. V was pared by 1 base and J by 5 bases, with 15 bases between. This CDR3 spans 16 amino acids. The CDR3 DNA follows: TGTGCCAGCTCACCACGGAGGACCGCCGCTGACAATGAGCAGTTCTTC. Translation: CASSPRRTAADNEQFF.

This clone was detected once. The CDR3 region is CASSSSGTSLFF. The CDR3 DNA reads TGTGCCAGCAGCTCATCCGGGACATCACTGTTTTTT. This chain connects TRBV7-2 to TRBJ1-4; D is perhaps TRBD1 (6 bases). V shed 4 bases and J shed 13 bases, with 13 bases lying between them. Germline V gene lookup returns CDR1 SGHTA and CDR2 FQGNSA. This CDR3 contains 12 residues.

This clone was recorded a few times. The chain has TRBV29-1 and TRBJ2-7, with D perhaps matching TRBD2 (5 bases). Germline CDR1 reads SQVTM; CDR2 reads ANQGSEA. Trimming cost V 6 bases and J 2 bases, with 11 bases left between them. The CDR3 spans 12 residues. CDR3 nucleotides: TGCAGCGTAAAAGGGAGCCCCTACGAGCAGTACTTC. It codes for CSVKGSPYEQYF.

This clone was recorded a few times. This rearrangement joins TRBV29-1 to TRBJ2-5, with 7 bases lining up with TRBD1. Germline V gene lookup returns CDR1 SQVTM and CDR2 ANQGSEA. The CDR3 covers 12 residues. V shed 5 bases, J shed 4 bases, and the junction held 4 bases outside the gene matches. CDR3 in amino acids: CSVFRTGETQYF. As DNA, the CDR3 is TGCAGCGTTTTCAGGACAGGAGAGACCCAGTACTTC.

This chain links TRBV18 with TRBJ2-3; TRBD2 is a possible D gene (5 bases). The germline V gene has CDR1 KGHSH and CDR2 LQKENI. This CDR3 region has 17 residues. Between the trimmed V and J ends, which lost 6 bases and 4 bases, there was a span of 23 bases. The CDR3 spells CASSLAKAARSSDTQYF. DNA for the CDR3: TGTGCCAGCTCCCTAGCTAAAGCGGCACGATCGTCAGATACGCAGTATTTT.

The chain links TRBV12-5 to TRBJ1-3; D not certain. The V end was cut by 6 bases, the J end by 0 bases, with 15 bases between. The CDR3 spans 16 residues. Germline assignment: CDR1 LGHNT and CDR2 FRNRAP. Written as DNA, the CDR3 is TGTGCTAGTGGCCCCTGGGCAGGCAACTCTGGAAACACCATATATTTT. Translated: CASGPWAGNSGNTIYF.

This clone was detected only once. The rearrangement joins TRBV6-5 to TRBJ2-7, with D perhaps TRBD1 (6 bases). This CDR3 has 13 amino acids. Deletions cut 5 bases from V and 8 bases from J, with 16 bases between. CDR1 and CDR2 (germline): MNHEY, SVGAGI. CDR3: CASSQQGPEKQYF. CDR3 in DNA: TGTGCCAGCAGTCAACAGGGCCCTGAAAAGCAGTACTTC.

The CDR3 DNA reads TGTGCCAGTAGTGCGGGACTAGCGGGAGTACTAGCCAAAAACATTCAGTACTTC. Translation gives CASSAGLAGVLAKNIQYF. The V gene is TRBV19, the J gene TRBJ2-4, with TRBD2 matching 14 bases. The V gene end was trimmed by 5 bases and the J gene end by 0 bases; junction bases not matched to a gene: 6. This CDR3 has 18 amino acids. Germline CDR1 LNHDA, CDR2 SQIVND (reference sequence).

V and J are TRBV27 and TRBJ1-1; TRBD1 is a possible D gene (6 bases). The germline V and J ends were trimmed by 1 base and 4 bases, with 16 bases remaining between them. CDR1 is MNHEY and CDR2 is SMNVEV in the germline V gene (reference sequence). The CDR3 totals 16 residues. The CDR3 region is CASSLWGTRIGTEAFF. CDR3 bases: TGTGCCAGCAGTTTATGGGGGACAAGGATAGGCACTGAAGCTTTCTTT.

CDR3 in amino acids: CASRIRTSGNNEQFF. CDR3 DNA: TGTGCCAGCAGGATTAGGACTAGCGGAAACAATGAGCAGTTCTTC. The V call is TRBV6-5, the J call TRBJ2-1; 10 bases match TRBD2. The CDR3 runs to 15 residues. The junction had 7 bases not matched to a gene; V was cut back by 6 bases and J by 5 bases. Germline-derived CDR1 and CDR2 are MNHEY and SVGAGI.

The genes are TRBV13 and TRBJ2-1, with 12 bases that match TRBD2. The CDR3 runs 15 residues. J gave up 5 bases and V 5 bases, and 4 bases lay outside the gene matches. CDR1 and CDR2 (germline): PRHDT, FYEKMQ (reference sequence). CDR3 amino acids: CASSLWTSGNNEQFF. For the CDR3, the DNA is TGTGCCAGCAGCCTCTGGACTAGCGGGAACAATGAGCAGTTCTTC.

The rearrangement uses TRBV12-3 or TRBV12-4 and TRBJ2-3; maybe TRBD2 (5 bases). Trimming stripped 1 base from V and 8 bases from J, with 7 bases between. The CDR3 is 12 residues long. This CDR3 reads CASSLDGVTQYF. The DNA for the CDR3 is TGTGCCAGCAGTTTAGACGGGGTTACGCAGTATTTT.

CDR3 DNA sequence: TGTGCCAGCAGCTTGGGCGCTGCGACTGAAGCTTTCTTT. It yields the protein CASSLGAATEAFF. This chain uses TRBV11-2 with TRBJ1-1; D unclear. CDR1 and CDR2 (germline): SGHAT, FQNNGV. CDR3 length equals 13 residues. V gave up 3 bases and J gave up 5 bases, with 10 bases separating them.

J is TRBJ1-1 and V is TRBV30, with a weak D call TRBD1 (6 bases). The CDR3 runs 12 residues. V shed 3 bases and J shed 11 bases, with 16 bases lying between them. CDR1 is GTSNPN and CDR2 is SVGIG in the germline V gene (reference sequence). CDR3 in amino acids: CAWSGLQGYAFF. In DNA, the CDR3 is TGTGCCTGGAGCGGCTTACAGGGATACGCTTTCTTT. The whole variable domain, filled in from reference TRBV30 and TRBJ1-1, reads SQTIHQWPATLVQPVGSPLSLECTVEGTSNPNLYWYRQAAGRGLQLLFYSVGIGQISSEVPQNLSASRPQDRQFILSSKKLLLSDSGFYLCAWSGLQGYAFFGQGTRLTVV.

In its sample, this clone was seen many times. CDR3 protein: CASSYSGTDSYEQYF. The CDR3 DNA sequence: TGTGCCAGCAGTTACTCCGGGACAGATTCTTACGAGCAGTACTTC. The gene calls are TRBV6-2 or TRBV6-3 and TRBJ2-7; 7 positions match TRBD1. This CDR3 is 15 amino acids long. Germline lookup yields CDR1 MNHEY and CDR2 SVGEGT. V shed 0 bases, J shed 4 bases, and the junction held 6 bases outside the gene matches.

Written as DNA, the CDR3 is TGTGCCTGGAGTGTACCGGAGGGACTAGCGGGCTACGAGCAGTACTTC. Encoded protein: CAWSVPEGLAGYEQYF. The chain employs TRBV30 and TRBJ2-7, with 12 bases matching TRBD2. The V gene's germline CDR1 is GTSNPN and CDR2 SVGIG (reference sequence). V lost 0 bases and J lost 3; bases outside the gene matches: 6. The CDR3 consists of 16 residues. Looking up the rest from reference TRBV30 and TRBJ2-7 gives the full variable domain: SQTIHQWPATLVQPVGSPLSLECTVEGTSNPNLYWYRQAAGRGLQLLFYSVGIGQISSEVPQNLSASRPQDRQFILSSKKLLLSDSGFYLCAWSVPEGLAGYEQYFGPGTRLTVT.

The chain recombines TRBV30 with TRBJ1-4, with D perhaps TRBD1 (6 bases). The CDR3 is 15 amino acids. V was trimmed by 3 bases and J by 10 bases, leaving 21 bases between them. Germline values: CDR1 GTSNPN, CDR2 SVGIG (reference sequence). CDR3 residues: CAWSPTTLRGSKLFF. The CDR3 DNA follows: TGTGCCTGGAGCCCCACGACGCTGAGGGGGTCAAAACTGTTTTTT.

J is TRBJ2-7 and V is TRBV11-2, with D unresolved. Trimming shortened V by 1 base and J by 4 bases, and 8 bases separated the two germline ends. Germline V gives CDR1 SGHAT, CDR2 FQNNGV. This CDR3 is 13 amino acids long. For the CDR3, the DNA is TGTGCCAGCAGCTTAGGGGCCGAGTACGAGCAGTACTTC. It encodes CASSLGAEYEQYF.

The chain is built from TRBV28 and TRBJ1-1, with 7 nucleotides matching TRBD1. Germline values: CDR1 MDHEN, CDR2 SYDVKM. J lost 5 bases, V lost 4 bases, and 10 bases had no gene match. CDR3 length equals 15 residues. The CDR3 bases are TGTGCCAGCAGTTACAGGACAGGCGGAAGGACTGAAGCTTTCTTT. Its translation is CASSYRTGGRTEAFF.

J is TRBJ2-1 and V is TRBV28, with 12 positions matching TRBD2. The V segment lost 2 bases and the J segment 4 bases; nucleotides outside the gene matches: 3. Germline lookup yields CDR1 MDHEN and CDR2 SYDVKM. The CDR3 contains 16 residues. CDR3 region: CASSLASGRAYNEQFF. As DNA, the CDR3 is TGTGCCAGCAGTTTAGCTAGCGGGAGGGCATACAATGAGCAGTTCTTC.

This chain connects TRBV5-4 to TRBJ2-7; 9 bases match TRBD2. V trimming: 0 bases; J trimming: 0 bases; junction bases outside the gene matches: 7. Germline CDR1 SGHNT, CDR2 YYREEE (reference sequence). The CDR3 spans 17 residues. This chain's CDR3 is CASSLGLAALNSYEQYF. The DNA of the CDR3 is TGTGCCAGCAGCTTGGGACTAGCGGCCCTGAACTCCTACGAGCAGTACTTC.

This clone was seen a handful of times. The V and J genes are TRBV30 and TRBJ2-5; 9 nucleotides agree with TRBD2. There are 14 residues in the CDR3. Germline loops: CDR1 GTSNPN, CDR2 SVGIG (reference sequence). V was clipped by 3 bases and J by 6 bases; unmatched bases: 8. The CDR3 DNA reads TGTGCCTGGAGACATAGCGGGAGTGTAAAGACCCAGTACTTC. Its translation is CAWRHSGSVKTQYF.

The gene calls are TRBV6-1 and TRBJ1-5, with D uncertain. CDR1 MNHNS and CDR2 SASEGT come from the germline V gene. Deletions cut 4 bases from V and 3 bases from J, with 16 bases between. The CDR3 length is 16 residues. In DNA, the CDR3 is TGTGCCAGCAGTGGAAAGCGCTACGGGGACAATCAGCCCCAGCATTTT. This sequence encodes CASSGKRYGDNQPQHF.

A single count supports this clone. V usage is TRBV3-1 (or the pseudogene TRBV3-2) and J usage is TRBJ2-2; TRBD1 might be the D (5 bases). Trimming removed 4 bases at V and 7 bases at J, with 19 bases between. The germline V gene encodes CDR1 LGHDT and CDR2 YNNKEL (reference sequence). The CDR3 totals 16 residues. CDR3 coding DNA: TGTGCCAGCAGCCCCGGATGGGGCTCCCTAGGCGGGGAGCTGTTTTTT. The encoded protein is CASSPGWGSLGGELFF.

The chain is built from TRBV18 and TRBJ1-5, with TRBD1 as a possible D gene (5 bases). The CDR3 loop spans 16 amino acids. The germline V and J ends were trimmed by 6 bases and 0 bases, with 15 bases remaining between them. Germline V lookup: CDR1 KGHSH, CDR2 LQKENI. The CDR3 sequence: CASSLGTPYSNQPQHF. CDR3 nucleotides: TGTGCCAGCTCCCTCGGGACTCCGTATAGCAATCAGCCCCAGCATTTT.

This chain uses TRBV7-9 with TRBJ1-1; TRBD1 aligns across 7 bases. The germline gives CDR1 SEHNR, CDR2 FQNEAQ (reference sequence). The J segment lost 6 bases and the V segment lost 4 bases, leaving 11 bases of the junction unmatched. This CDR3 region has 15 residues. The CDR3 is CASSSDRVGLAEAFF. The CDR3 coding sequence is TGTGCCAGCAGCTCAGACAGGGTCGGTCTGGCTGAAGCTTTCTTT.

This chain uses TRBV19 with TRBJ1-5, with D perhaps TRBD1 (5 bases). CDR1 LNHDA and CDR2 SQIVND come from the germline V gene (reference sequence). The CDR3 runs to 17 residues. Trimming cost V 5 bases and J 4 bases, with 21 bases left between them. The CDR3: CASSSSDTPTWNQPQHF. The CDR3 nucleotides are TGTGCCAGTAGTTCCTCGGACACCCCAACCTGGAATCAGCCCCAGCATTTT.

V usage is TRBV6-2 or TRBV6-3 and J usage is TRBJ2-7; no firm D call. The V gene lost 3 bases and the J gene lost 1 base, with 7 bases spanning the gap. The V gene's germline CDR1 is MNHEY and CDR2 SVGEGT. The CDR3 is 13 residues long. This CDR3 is CASSYSLSYEQYF. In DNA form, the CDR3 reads TGTGCCAGCAGTTATAGTTTATCCTACGAGCAGTACTTC.